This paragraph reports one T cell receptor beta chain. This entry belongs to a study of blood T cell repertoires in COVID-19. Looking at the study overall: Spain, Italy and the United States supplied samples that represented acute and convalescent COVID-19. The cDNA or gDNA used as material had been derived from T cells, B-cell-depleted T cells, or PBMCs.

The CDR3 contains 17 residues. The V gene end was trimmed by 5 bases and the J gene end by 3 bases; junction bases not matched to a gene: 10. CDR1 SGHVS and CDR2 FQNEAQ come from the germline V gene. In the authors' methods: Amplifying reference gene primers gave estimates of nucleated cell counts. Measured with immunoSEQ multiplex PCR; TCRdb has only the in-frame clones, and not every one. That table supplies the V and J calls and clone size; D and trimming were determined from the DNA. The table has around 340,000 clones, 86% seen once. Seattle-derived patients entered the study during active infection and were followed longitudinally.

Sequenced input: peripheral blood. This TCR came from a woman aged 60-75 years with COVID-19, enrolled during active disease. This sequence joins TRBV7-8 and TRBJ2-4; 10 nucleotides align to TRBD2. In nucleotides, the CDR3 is TGTGCCAGCAGCCTCTCAGCGGGGGGGCGGGGCAAAAACATTCAGTACTTC. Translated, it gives CASSLSAGGRGKNIQYF.